The present TCR beta chain was sequenced within a study of cytomegalovirus exposure and HLA in healthy donors. Study-level background: Early released data had around 88 million unique TCRs, all coming from HLA-typed donors. General study points: Based on reports, TCR beta sequences accurately predicted HLA-A and HLA-B alleles for most subjects. The study labeled approximately 150 TCR beta chains cytomegalovirus-associated. The classifier reportedly diagnosed cytomegalovirus status with high sensitivity and specificity.

Both 60 Vbeta primers and 13 Jbeta primers went into the PCR. Profiling relied on immunoSEQ multiplex PCR, and the TCRdb table lists in-frame clones only, not all of them. This table has 150,000 to 200,000 clones, 82% appearing once. As concerns this clone: Its target is not known.

Material: PBMCs. The TCR was taken from a middle-aged man in good health and CMV-seronegative.

CDR3 amino acids: CASTLGQGASNEQYF. The CDR3 nucleotides read TGTGCCAGCACCCTCGGACAGGGGGCGTCAAACGAGCAGTACTTC. The chain carries TRBV9 and TRBJ2-7; 11 nucleotides line up with TRBD1. V gave up 6 bases and J gave up 5 bases; unmatched junction bases: 10. Germline V gene lookup returns CDR1 SGDLS and CDR2 YYNGEE. The CDR3 extends over 15 amino acids.